This T cell receptor (beta chain) was sequenced in a study of cytomegalovirus exposure and HLA in healthy donors. Across the whole study: Assignment to the Caucasian-associated ancestry cluster applied to approximately 79% of the approximately 360 genotyped donors. Study-level findings and limits: Information on immune exposure was restricted to one variable (CMV serostatus). An analysis was carried out at a later point. It showed that HLA-associated TCR beta chains were more clonally expanded than equally common non-associated chains.

In germline, CDR1 is GTSNPN, CDR2 SVGIG (reference sequence). The CDR3 length is 14 residues. V lost 4 bases and J lost 0, with 9 bases in between. PCR was performed using 60 Vbeta and 13 Jbeta primers. Authors' methods: Unique TCR beta chains totaled some 81 million in a later count, with about 11 million of them shared. This table comes from immunoSEQ multiplex PCR, and its TCRdb copy is limited to in-frame clones, with some not included. The V and J calls and the clone size are those of that table, but D and trimming were determined from the DNA. The table includes 150,000 to 170,000 clones, 75% to 85% detected once. With regard to this clone: Antigen: not known.

The genes are TRBV30 and TRBJ2-2; D is unclear. The receptor comes from a woman between 40 and 50 years old in good health and CMV-seropositive. The sequenced sample was PBMCs. CDR3 protein: CAWIQFANTGELFF. The CDR3 nucleotides read TGTGCCTGGATTCAGTTCGCGAACACCGGGGAGCTGTTTTTT.